A selection of T cell receptor beta chains follows, all from one sample in a study of blood T cell repertoires in COVID-19. Profiled with immunoSEQ multiplex PCR; TCRdb holds only in-frame clones, not every one. The sample lists roughly 200,000 clones; about 80% were seen once. The material sequenced was peripheral blood. These receptors all come from a man aged 45-65 years with active or convalescent COVID-19. Each CDR3 is given with its conserved first and last residue. D genes are given only for firm matches. The size of a clone is reported for some rows only, either as once, few or many, or as a class for expanded clones.

clone_size: .; d_call: TRBD1; j_call: TRBJ2-2; v_call: TRBV19; cdr3_nt: TGTGCCAGTAGTACCTGGGGACAGGGGAACACCGGGGAGCTGTTTTTT; cdr3_aa: CASSTWGQGNTGELFF
clone_size: .; d_call: .; j_call: TRBJ1-4; v_call: TRBV4-2; cdr3_nt: TGTGCCAGCAGCCAAGTCCTTAGGAGGCCAACTAATGAAAAACTGTTTTTT; cdr3_aa: CASSQVLRRPTNEKLFF
clone_size: .; d_call: .; j_call: TRBJ1-6; v_call: TRBV4-1; cdr3_nt: TGCGCCAGCAGCCAAGATGGGGTGGAGGTATCCTATAATTCACCCCTCCACTTT; cdr3_aa: CASSQDGVEVSYNSPLHF
clone_size: .; d_call: TRBD2; j_call: TRBJ2-7; v_call: TRBV19; cdr3_nt: TGTGCCAGTAGTAAGGGACTAGCGGGGGACTCCTACGAGCAGTACTTC; cdr3_aa: CASSKGLAGDSYEQYF
clone_size: .; d_call: .; j_call: TRBJ1-5; v_call: TRBV3-1/TRBV3-2; cdr3_nt: TGTGCCAGCAGCCGCCAGATCAATCAGCCCCAGCATTTT; cdr3_aa: CASSRQINQPQHF
clone_size: few; d_call: .; j_call: TRBJ1-2; v_call: TRBV6-4; cdr3_nt: TGTGCCAGCAGTAAAGAGGGCAGGGGAGTTTCAAACTATGGCTACACCTTC; cdr3_aa: CASSKEGRGVSNYGYTF
clone_size: .; d_call: TRBD2; j_call: TRBJ2-7; v_call: TRBV6-6; cdr3_nt: TGTGCCAGCAGTACTGGGACTAGCGGCTCCTACGAGCAGTACTTC; cdr3_aa: CASSTGTSGSYEQYF
clone_size: .; d_call: TRBD1; j_call: TRBJ1-2; v_call: TRBV6-5; cdr3_nt: TGTGCCAGCAGGCTCGACAGGGTTACGGGCTACACCTTC; cdr3_aa: CASRLDRVTGYTF
clone_size: .; d_call: .; j_call: TRBJ1-6; v_call: TRBV11-3; cdr3_nt: TGTGCCAGCAGCTTAGAAGGGCAGAAGAACAGGAATTCACCCCTCCACTTT; cdr3_aa: CASSLEGQKNRNSPLHF
clone_size: .; d_call: .; j_call: TRBJ1-5; v_call: TRBV7-3; cdr3_nt: TGTGCCAGCAGCTTAGAGGGAGGTAGCAATCAGCCCCAGCATTTT; cdr3_aa: CASSLEGGSNQPQHF
clone_size: once; d_call: .; j_call: TRBJ1-6; v_call: TRBV2; cdr3_nt: TGTGCCAGCAGTGAAGATCAGGGGTCACCCCTCCACTTT; cdr3_aa: CASSEDQGSPLHF
clone_size: .; d_call: .; j_call: TRBJ2-7; v_call: TRBV9; cdr3_nt: TGTGCCAGCAGCGTAGAATTGGGGGCCGAGCAGTACTTC; cdr3_aa: CASSVELGAEQYF
clone_size: .; d_call: .; j_call: TRBJ1-2; v_call: TRBV7-2; cdr3_nt: TGTGCCAGCAGCACCAGGGATTCTAGTGGCTACACCTTC; cdr3_aa: CASSTRDSSGYTF
clone_size: .; d_call: .; j_call: TRBJ1-2; v_call: TRBV30; cdr3_nt: TGTGCCTGGAGTGCGTCGGGGTCTTTTGGCTACACCTTC; cdr3_aa: CAWSASGSFGYTF
clone_size: .; d_call: .; j_call: TRBJ1-5; v_call: TRBV7-3; cdr3_nt: TGTGCCAGCAGCTGGGGGGGGAATCAGCCCCAGCATTTT; cdr3_aa: CASSWGGNQPQHF
clone_size: .; d_call: .; j_call: TRBJ2-7; v_call: TRBV28; cdr3_nt: TGTGCCAGCAGTTTAGAGACAGACCACCTCGAGCAGTACTTC; cdr3_aa: CASSLETDHLEQYF
clone_size: .; d_call: .; j_call: TRBJ1-2; v_call: TRBV15; cdr3_nt: TGTGCCACCAGCCCAGTGGGGCAGGGACTCTATGGCTACACCTTC; cdr3_aa: CATSPVGQGLYGYTF
clone_size: .; d_call: TRBD1; j_call: TRBJ1-2; v_call: TRBV2; cdr3_nt: TGTGCCAGCAGGGGACAGGGAAACTATGGCTACACCTTC; cdr3_aa: CASRGQGNYGYTF
clone_size: once; d_call: TRBD1; j_call: TRBJ2-7; v_call: TRBV28; cdr3_nt: TGTGCCAGCAGCCAACCATGGACAGGGGGTCGCTACGAGCAGTACTTC; cdr3_aa: CASSQPWTGGRYEQYF
clone_size: .; d_call: TRBD1; j_call: TRBJ2-7; v_call: TRBV7-2; cdr3_nt: TGTGCCAGCAGCCGTGGGACAGGTCCCTACGAGCAGTACTTC; cdr3_aa: CASSRGTGPYEQYF
clone_size: .; d_call: TRBD2; j_call: TRBJ2-7; v_call: TRBV18; cdr3_nt: TGTGCCAGCTCACTAGCGGGGGGTACCTACGAGCAGTACTTC; cdr3_aa: CASSLAGGTYEQYF
clone_size: .; d_call: .; j_call: TRBJ1-1; v_call: TRBV7-2; cdr3_nt: TGTGCCAGCAGCTTAGGATCCCGGACTGAAGCTTTCTTT; cdr3_aa: CASSLGSRTEAFF
clone_size: once; d_call: .; j_call: TRBJ1-1; v_call: TRBV5-1; cdr3_nt: TGCGCCAGCAGCTTGGCCGTACAGAACACTGAAGCTTTCTTT; cdr3_aa: CASSLAVQNTEAFF
clone_size: .; d_call: .; j_call: TRBJ1-1; v_call: TRBV6-1; cdr3_nt: TGTGCCAGCAGTGATCCAGGGAGGAAAACTGAAGCTTTCTTT; cdr3_aa: CASSDPGRKTEAFF
clone_size: few; d_call: .; j_call: TRBJ2-4; v_call: TRBV5-6; cdr3_nt: TGTGCCAGCAGTAAGGGGCGTGGAAACATTCAGTACTTC; cdr3_aa: CASSKGRGNIQYF
clone_size: .; d_call: .; j_call: TRBJ1-3; v_call: TRBV7-9; cdr3_nt: TGTGCCAGCAGCCCCCCGGGAGCCGGAGTAAAAACCAGCGGAAACACCATATATTTT; cdr3_aa: CASSPPGAGVKTSGNTIYF
clone_size: .; d_call: .; j_call: TRBJ2-2; v_call: TRBV12-5; cdr3_nt: TGTGCTAGTGGTTTGGTCGCAGGGACACCGAACACCGGGGAGCTGTTTTTT; cdr3_aa: CASGLVAGTPNTGELFF
clone_size: .; d_call: .; j_call: TRBJ1-2; v_call: TRBV4-1; cdr3_nt: TGCGCCAGCAGCCAACCGACAGGCCGATATTATGGCTACACCTTC; cdr3_aa: CASSQPTGRYYGYTF
clone_size: few; d_call: TRBD1; j_call: TRBJ1-4; v_call: TRBV11-2; cdr3_nt: TGTGCCAGCAGCCGTACAGGGGGCGTCGGGGAAAAACTGTTTTTT; cdr3_aa: CASSRTGGVGEKLFF
clone_size: .; d_call: TRBD1; j_call: TRBJ2-1; v_call: TRBV7-9; cdr3_nt: TGTGCCAGCAGCTCTTGGACAGGCGGGAATGAGCAGTTCTTC; cdr3_aa: CASSSWTGGNEQFF
clone_size: once; d_call: .; j_call: TRBJ1-2; v_call: TRBV5-1; cdr3_nt: TGCGCCAGCAGCTACTCCCTGGGGGCGGGCTACACCTTC; cdr3_aa: CASSYSLGAGYTF
clone_size: .; d_call: .; j_call: TRBJ2-7; v_call: TRBV3-1/TRBV3-2; cdr3_nt: TGTGCCAGCAGCCAAGTCGACAGCTCCTACGAGCAGTACTTC; cdr3_aa: CASSQVDSSYEQYF
clone_size: .; d_call: TRBD1; j_call: TRBJ1-2; v_call: TRBV19; cdr3_nt: TGTGCCAGTAGTAAATCCAAACAGGGGAGCTATGGCTACACCTTC; cdr3_aa: CASSKSKQGSYGYTF
clone_size: .; d_call: TRBD1; j_call: TRBJ2-7; v_call: TRBV7-9; cdr3_nt: TGTGCCAGCAGCTCCGGGACAGGGTCTTGGGAGCAGTACTTC; cdr3_aa: CASSSGTGSWEQYF
clone_size: .; d_call: .; j_call: TRBJ2-1; v_call: TRBV3-1/TRBV3-2; cdr3_nt: TGTGCCAGCAGCCAATCTTTTTCAGTTGGAGGAAATGAGCAGTTCTTC; cdr3_aa: CASSQSFSVGGNEQFF
clone_size: .; d_call: .; j_call: TRBJ2-2; v_call: TRBV11-2; cdr3_nt: TGTGCCAGCAGCTCCCCGGCCGGGGAGCTGTTTTTT; cdr3_aa: CASSSPAGELFF
clone_size: .; d_call: .; j_call: TRBJ1-3; v_call: TRBV7-2; cdr3_nt: TGTGCCAGCAGCTTAGTTGGCGGCACCTCTGGAAACACCATATATTTT; cdr3_aa: CASSLVGGTSGNTIYF
clone_size: .; d_call: .; j_call: TRBJ2-3; v_call: TRBV2; cdr3_nt: TGTGCCAGCAGTGATCCAGGTGTCGGCACATGGACAGATACGCAGTATTTT; cdr3_aa: CASSDPGVGTWTDTQYF
clone_size: .; d_call: TRBD1; j_call: TRBJ2-3; v_call: TRBV11-2; cdr3_nt: TGTGCCAGCAGCTCCCGGGACAGGGAGCAGGATACGCAGTATTTT; cdr3_aa: CASSSRDREQDTQYF
clone_size: .; d_call: TRBD1; j_call: TRBJ1-1; v_call: TRBV29-1; cdr3_nt: TGCAGCGGGGGACAGGGAGACACTGAAGCTTTCTTT; cdr3_aa: CSGGQGDTEAFF